This T cell receptor (beta chain) was recovered during a study of shared clonotypes between healthy human individuals. Study-wide background: Those who served as donors were a couple of women and a few men between the ages of 18 and 49. Every donor yielded three CD4 naive, three CD4 memory, two CD8 naive and one CD8 memory plate. Study outcomes and limitations: Clonotype sharing among donors, it was expected, would be affected by sequencing depth. The generation probabilities recorded for non-shared clonotypes fell below those of clonotypes shared by all four donors.

Notes on this clone: Its antigen remains unknown.

Positive CCR7 selection of CD45RO-negative cells yielded the naive CD8 cells, and terminally differentiated effector memory CD45RA+ cells were excluded. Sequencing was performed with immunoSEQ multiplex PCR; in TCRdb, only in-frame clones are kept and a portion is missing. Of about 680,000 clones listed, about 91% are singletons. Germline loops: CDR1 SGHTA, CDR2 FQGNSA. Trimming cost V 1 base and J 1 base, with 13 bases left between them. CDR3 length equals 16 residues. The chain links TRBV7-2 to TRBJ2-5; D perhaps matches TRBD1 (5 bases). Sequencing was carried out using naive CD8+ T cells sorted from blood. This TCR was sampled from a man aged 25-40 years in good health. The CDR3 DNA is TGTGCCAGCAGCTTAGGGACAACGCCAATCCAAGAGACCCAGTACTTC. Residues: CASSLGTTPIQETQYF.